This T cell receptor (beta chain) is drawn from a study of a mutant IDH1 vaccine in newly diagnosed glioma. On the study more broadly: Visit V12 happened at week 35; visit V13 happened at week 47.

The sample's time point: week 35, safety follow-up. The study gave 300 ug of mutant IDH1 20-mer peptide per vaccine dose, with topical imiquimod. Sequencing used immunoSEQ multiplex PCR; TCRdb keeps in-frame clones, though not all of them. The repertoire holds about 58,000 clones, with 81% as singletons. The CDR3 covers 11 residues. V lost 4 bases to trimming and J lost 11 bases, with 9 bases between them. Germline CDR1 is MNHNS and CDR2 is SASEGT. Concerning this clone itself: Its specificity is unknown.

The chain recombines TRBV6-1 with TRBJ1-3; maybe TRBD1 (5 bases). The sequence was obtained from a man aged 35 to 55 with glioma. The specimen was PBMCs, collected from a glioma patient whose treatment included an IDH1 peptide vaccine. CDR3 DNA sequence: TGTGCCAGCAGTGCAGGGTCTGCCATATATTTT. It yields the protein CASSAGSAIYF.